The 10 T cell receptor beta chains presented below share a single source sample, sequenced in a study of read filtering for tumor transcriptome and immune sequencing (dated by TCRdb to the early 2020s). Sequencing instrument: Illumina HiSeq 4000. TCR libraries were constructed from roughly 360 ng RNA using the Immunoverse kit, and molecular barcoded adaptors covering alpha/delta and beta/gamma chains were employed. The public reads were quality trimmed at Q25 with fastp and then assembled into clones with MiXCR by TCRdb, keeping productive beta chains. Entries are consolidated by CDR3 protein sequence, retaining the most common genes and DNA. The sample profile shows about 35,000 distinct CDR3 sequences; more than 13% of them were found once. Approximately 7% of the sample belongs to the ten largest clones. The sample was a population of CD138-negative cells sorted from bone marrow. According to the study, the label for this sample's cell subset or site signals: bone marrow mononuclear cells depleted of CD138+ plasma/myeloma cells by negative magnetic selection. The receptors originated from a donor aged 40 or older with multiple myeloma.

In this sample, this clonotype turned up many times. The V and J genes are TRBV5-1 and TRBJ1-1, with no clear D. Germline V gives CDR1 SGHRS, CDR2 YFSETQ. Between the trimmed V and J ends, which lost 6 bases and 1 base, there was a span of 13 bases. CDR3 length equals 14 residues. CDR3 DNA: TGCGCCAGCAAGTACGAGGTATCGAACACTGAAGCTTTCTTT. Its protein is CASKYEVSNTEAFF.

This clonotype was found many times. The chain couples TRBV2 to TRBJ1-2; D is unresolved. Germline-derived CDR1 and CDR2 are SNHLY and FYNNEI. The CDR3 has 14 amino acids. Trimming took 1 base from V and 4 from J, leaving 10 bases between them. This CDR3 is CASSEVRAGYGYTF. CDR3 DNA: TGTGCCAGCAGTGAAGTGCGGGCTGGCTATGGCTACACCTTC. Drawing the rest from reference TRBV2 and TRBJ1-2, the complete variable domain is EPEVTQTPSHQVTQMGQEVILRCVPISNHLYFYWYRQILGQKVEFLVSFYNNEISEKSEIFDDQFSVERPDGSNFTLKIRSTKLEDSAMYFCASSEVRAGYGYTFGSGTRLTVV.

This clonotype has a count of ten or more. The gene calls are TRBV5-1 and TRBJ2-7; D not resolved. CDR3 size: 13 residues. Germline-derived CDR1 and CDR2 are SGHRS and YFSETQ. V lost 2 bases and J 1 base, leaving 7 bases between the germline ends. Here the CDR3 DNA reads TGCGCCAGCAGCTTTACAGAGTCCTACGAGCAGTACTTC. Residues: CASSFTESYEQYF.

At least ten counts were recorded for this clonotype. This chain connects TRBV3-1 to TRBJ1-1, with a tentative D call TRBD1 (6 bases). V was cut by 4 bases and J by 4 bases, with 13 bases left in between. The CDR3 is 14 amino acids. Per the germline V gene, CDR1 is LGHDT and CDR2 is YNNKEL (reference sequence). This chain's CDR3 is CASSPWTEGTEAFF. The CDR3 DNA reads TGTGCCAGCAGCCCCTGGACAGAAGGCACTGAAGCTTTCTTT.

There are many counts of this clonotype. CDR3 in amino acids: CASSLATGRNTIYF. The CDR3 region has the DNA TGTGCCAGCAGCTTAGCGACAGGGAGAAACACCATATATTTT. This chain joins TRBV7-2 and TRBJ1-3; TRBD1 aligns across 7 bases. Germline V CDR1 and CDR2: SGHTA, FQGNSA. The CDR3 is made up of 14 amino acids. V was pared by 0 bases and J by 5 bases, with 1 base of the junction left unmatched. The whole variable domain, filled in from reference TRBV7-2 and TRBJ1-3, reads GAGVSQSPSNKVTEKGKDVELRCDPISGHTALYWYRQSLGQGLEFLIYFQGNSAPDKSGLPSDRFSAERTGGSVSTLTIQRTQQEDSAVYLCASSLATGRNTIYFGEGSWLTVV.

This clonotype was recorded at least ten times. V and J are TRBV3-1 and TRBJ2-7, with D possibly matching TRBD2 (6 bases). Germline V gene sequence: CDR1 LGHDT, CDR2 YNNKEL (reference sequence). This CDR3 has 15 amino acids. V was cut by 4 bases and J by 4 bases, with 17 bases left in between. The CDR3 here is CASSRGSPGTYEQYF. Written as DNA, the CDR3 is TGTGCCAGCAGCCGCGGCAGTCCAGGGACTTACGAGCAGTACTTC.

This clonotype was seen ten or more times. The V gene is TRBV6-5, the J gene TRBJ2-7, with D tentatively TRBD1 (7 bases). The CDR3 has 14 residues. The V end lost 7 bases, the J end lost 7 bases, and 20 bases lay between the germline ends. CDR1 is MNHEY and CDR2 is SVGAGI in the germline V gene. CDR3 DNA: TGTGCCAGCACCCCCCAGGGGGGCTATGGAGAGCAGTACTTC. Residues: CASTPQGGYGEQYF.

This clonotype was seen many times. This chain connects TRBV5-1 to TRBJ2-1; 9 bases align to TRBD1. Germline V gene sequence: CDR1 SGHRS, CDR2 YFSETQ. The CDR3 covers 15 residues. V shed 7 bases, J shed 6 bases, and the junction held 11 bases outside the gene matches. The CDR3 coding sequence is TGCGCCAGCGTGTCCGGGACAGGGAAGAGCAATGAGCAGTTCTTC. It is translated as CASVSGTGKSNEQFF.

The sample holds many counts of this clonotype. The CDR3 spells CSARPGAEMGYNEQFF. CDR3 nucleotides: TGCAGTGCTAGGCCGGGGGCGGAGATGGGCTACAATGAGCAGTTCTTC. The chain employs TRBV20-1 and TRBJ2-1; D possibly matches TRBD1 or TRBD2 (6 bases each). Germline lookup yields CDR1 DFQATT and CDR2 SNEGSKA (reference sequence). CDR3 size: 16 residues. Trimming cost V 3 bases and J 3 bases, with 18 bases left between them.

This clonotype has a count of ten or more. The rearrangement joins TRBV27 to TRBJ1-2, with no clear D. Deletions cut 5 bases from V and 1 base from J, with 8 bases between. Germline assignment: CDR1 MNHEY and CDR2 SMNVEV (reference sequence). CDR3 size: 13 residues. The CDR3 DNA sequence: TGTGCCAGCAGTCGCGGTTTTAACTATGGCTACACCTTC. This encodes CASSRGFNYGYTF.